The clone carrying this T cell receptor beta chain was counted only a few times. The sample comes from a study of T cells after yellow fever vaccination. Germline assignment: CDR1 SEHNR and CDR2 FQNEAQ (reference sequence). The ends lost 4 bases at V and 2 bases at J; junction bases unmatched: 3. The CDR3 consists of 14 residues. TCRdb ran MiXCR on the 5' RACE reads and lists one entry per CDR3 protein. The sample consists of about 110,000 distinct CDR3 sequences, 8.4% of them appearing once. This receptor was taken from a man aged 25 to 40 who received the YFV17D yellow fever vaccine. This material consisted of CD8+ T cells sorted from PBMCs, taken 45 days after the yellow fever booster vaccination. The chain recombines TRBV7-9 with TRBJ2-7, with 9 bases lining up with TRBD2. The CDR3, as DNA: TGTGCCAGCAGCTCCATAGCGGGGGCCTACGAGCAGTACTTC. Translated, it gives CASSSIAGAYEQYF.